This TCR beta chain is from a study of T and B cells in COVID-19 patients. General study results and limits: CD4+, regulatory T cell, CD8+ and sorted SARS-CoV-2-responsive or tetramer+ T cells were not yet sequenced.

Germline CDR1 is SGHRS and CDR2 is YFSETQ. The CDR3 length is 17 residues. Trimming removed 0 bases from V and 2 bases from J; junction bases left unmatched: 7. Each TRB amplification used roughly 220-550 ng of genomic DNA from blood. Of note for this clonotype: The antigen is not known.

Multiplex PCR with BIOMED2 TRB-A/B primer pools amplified TRB rearrangements. TCRdb called the multiplex PCR reads again in MiXCR, with one record for every CDR3 protein. The sample consists of roughly 7,000 distinct CDR3 sequences, roughly 33% of them appearing once. This TCR was sampled from a human donor with active COVID-19. Sequencing input: blood. V and J are TRBV5-1 and TRBJ2-3; 9 bases line up with TRBD2. CDR3: CASSLGSGGPPTDTQYF. Written as DNA, the CDR3 is TGCGCCAGCAGCTTGGGTAGCGGGGGACCCCCCACAGATACGCAGTATTTT.